Given below is one T cell receptor beta chain in context. Its antigen remains unidentified. This CDR3 spans 13 amino acids. The V and J ends lost 6 bases and 1 base respectively, with 9 bases between them. TCRdb re-derived calls from the 5' RACE reads in MiXCR, one entry per CDR3 protein. The profile shows around 650,000 distinct CDR3 sequences, about 7% of them singletons. This sample is part of a study of identical twins. Overall study results and limits: Cross-sectional statistical analysis, not tracking of the same donors, underpinned the conclusions.

These data were also reused for a study on yellow fever vaccine responses in identical twins.

The specimen was PBMCs. The receptor was derived from a woman between 18 and 30 years old in good health. The gene calls are TRBV12-3 or TRBV12-4 and TRBJ1-1, with unresolved D. The CDR3: CASSQSQNTEAFF. The DNA for the CDR3 is TGTGCCAGCAGCCAGTCACAGAACACTGAAGCTTTCTTT.